This TCR beta chain was sequenced during a study of shared clonotypes between healthy human individuals. The donor population consisted of healthy HIV-negative adults with no recent acute infections or vaccinations. Every immunoSEQ plate was one replicate of a subset's evenly spread DNA. Unsorted PBMC DNA was run through sequencing on ten immunoSEQ deep assay plates. Original handling: Filtering differed, since immunoSEQ gave only junction sequences and no quality scores. The data were produced by immunoSEQ multiplex PCR, yet TCRdb's version contains in-frame clones alone and is incomplete. For V, J and clone size, that table is used; D and trimming come from the DNA. Of 400,000 to 600,000 clones in the sample, roughly 80% were seen once. CDR1 is SGHTA, CDR2 FQGTGA, per germline. The CDR3 is made up of 22 amino acids. The V segment lost 0 bases and the J segment 4 bases; nucleotides outside the gene matches: 21.

This clonotype originated in a woman between 35 and 50 years old in good health. Some clones in this sample may be carry-over from other donors' samples. The chain couples TRBV7-3 to TRBJ2-2; 9 bases are a match to TRBD2. Sequences were obtained from PBMCs. In DNA form, the CDR3 reads TGTGCCAGCAGCTTAACTGACGGGTACCAGGGTAGGCTAGCGGGAACCACCGGGGAGCTGTTTTTT. The encoded protein is CASSLTDGYQGRLAGTTGELFF.